This T cell receptor beta chain was profiled in a study of T cell repertoires in cytomegalovirus infection. For the study at large: Public TCR beta signatures provided an indication of both CMV infection and a matching HLA type. Whole-study results and caveats: CMV-specific HLA-C-restricted TCR beta clonotypes dominated the ex vivo response. Carriers of CMV and the relevant HLA type were discriminated by public TCR beta frequency.

Each CDR3 protein gets one entry after TCRdb re-called the reads with MiXCR. The repertoire holds some 300,000 distinct CDR3 sequences, about 9.1% seen once, with approximately 2.4% in the top ten. The V end was cut by 5 bases, the J end by 6 bases, with 11 bases between. The CDR3 spans 12 residues. Germline V gene sequence: CDR1 MNHNS, CDR2 SASEGT. This clonotype turned up a few times. Its antigen is as yet unknown. The sequence was collected from a human donor in good health (CMV status not recorded). Some clones in this sample may be carry-over from other donors' samples. The chain couples TRBV6-1 to TRBJ2-7, with D hard to call. The sample was PBMCs. In nucleotides, the CDR3 is TGTGCCAGCAGTTCCATCGGAGCCGAGCAGTACTTC. Encoded protein: CASSSIGAEQYF.